This T cell receptor beta chain was profiled in a study of control samples from healthy donors and cancer patients (dated by TCRdb to about 2020). Notes on this clone: Its recognized antigen is unknown. Base qualities are not at hand, and no much larger clone is one base apart.

CDR1 and CDR2 (MNHEY, SMNVEV) derive from the germline V gene (reference sequence). Counted from cysteine to phenylalanine, this CDR3 has 14 amino acids. The sequence is cut down to CDR3 DNA, 42 bases in frame from base 1. The junction carries 13 bases between V and J, which are trimmed by 4 bases and 4 bases respectively. Libraries were constructed by the immunoSEQ multiplex PCR assay. TCRdb re-hosts the immuneACCESS table, in-frame sequences only. Its copies lack some clones; in the studies checked, an unresolved V gene accounts for under half of them, and the cause for the rest is not known. The sample data list about 160,000 clones, and about 93% of these were observed just once. 0.68% of the sample rests with the top ten.

This chain joins TRBV27 to TRBJ1-1; TRBD1 is a possible D gene, resting on 5 matching bases. This receptor was taken from a woman aged 25 to 39 in good health. The sample taken for sequencing was blood. The CDR3 reads CASSSLWGGTEAFF. The DNA sequence is TGTGCCAGCAGTTCCCTTTGGGGGGGCACTGAAGCTTTCTTT.